The 7 T cell receptor beta chains below all came from one sample that was sequenced in a study of T cell responses to AZD1222 COVID-19 vaccine. The method was immunoSEQ multiplex PCR; TCRdb's version includes in-frame clones alone and lacks a portion of them. The sample has about 84,000 clones; around nine tenths are singletons. The material was peripheral blood, obtained 28 days after the second AZD1222 dose. The source is an adult who received the AZD1222 COVID-19 vaccine.

The rearrangement uses TRBV11-2 and TRBJ1-1, with D perhaps matching TRBD1 (6 bases). CDR3 length equals 15 residues. V lost 3 bases and J lost 0, with 11 bases in between. CDR1 is SGHAT, CDR2 FQNNGV, per germline. The CDR3 bases are TGTGCCAGCAGCTTGCAGGGGAGGATGAACACTGAAGCTTTCTTT. As protein: CASSLQGRMNTEAFF.

As regards this clone: Germline is not matched at one junction end, which may reflect a read error. V and J are TRBV13 and TRBJ2-1, with D perhaps assigned TRBD1 or TRBD2 (5 bases each). Germline V gives CDR1 PRHDT, CDR2 FYEKMQ (reference sequence). There are 14 residues in the CDR3. The CDR3 loop is CACSSRGPYNEQFF. The CDR3 coding sequence is TGTGCCTGCAGCTCCCGGGGCCCCTACAATGAGCAGTTCTTC.

This clone was seen just once. The chain couples TRBV28 to TRBJ2-1, with no clear D. CDR3 length: 12 amino acids. CDR1 is MDHEN and CDR2 is SYDVKM in the germline V gene. Deletions cut 6 bases from V and 7 bases from J, with 10 bases between. In DNA form, the CDR3 reads TGTGCCAGCAGAGGAAGTAGGAATGAGCAGTTCTTC. Amino acids: CASRGSRNEQFF.

V gene TRBV7-9 combines with J gene TRBJ1-4; D remains unclear. Germline V lookup: CDR1 SEHNR, CDR2 FQNEAQ (reference sequence). The CDR3 covers 12 residues. Trimming took 5 bases from V and 8 from J, leaving 9 bases between them. Written as DNA, the CDR3 is TGTGCCAGCAGCCCGCTCAAAGAAAAACTGTTTTTT. Protein product: CASSPLKEKLFF.

V and J are TRBV5-4 and TRBJ2-5, with D possibly being TRBD2 (6 bases). The CDR3 has 16 amino acids. Germline CDR1 SGHNT, CDR2 YYREEE (reference sequence). Trimming took off 4 bases at V and 2 bases at J, with 18 bases between the two ends. The DNA for the CDR3 is TGTGCCAGCAGCCCGAGGGTGGGGGGACGACAAGAGACCCAGTACTTC. Amino acid sequence: CASSPRVGGRQETQYF.

This chain uses TRBV30 with TRBJ2-1, with no clear D. Germline CDR1 reads GTSNPN; CDR2 reads SVGIG (reference sequence). The CDR3 runs 12 residues. V dropped 0 bases and J dropped 16 bases, with 16 bases sitting between them. In DNA form, the CDR3 reads TGTGCCTGGAGTGTATTAGGGCGTAGCTGTTTCTTC. This sequence encodes CAWSVLGRSCFF.

The chain carries TRBV3-1 (or the pseudogene TRBV3-2) and TRBJ2-3; D not certain. Germline CDR1 and CDR2: LGHDT and YNNKEL (reference sequence). The ends were cut back, 4 bases at V and 5 bases at J, with 10 bases in the middle. The CDR3 loop spans 13 amino acids. In nucleotides, the CDR3 is TGTGCCAGCAGCCTAATGGTTGGAGATACGCAGTATTTT. This encodes CASSLMVGDTQYF.